This paragraph reports one T cell receptor (beta chain). Its specificity is not known. Since a much larger clone is just one base distant, this may be a read error. Distinct nucleotide sequences in the sample also encode this CDR3. This sample is part of a study of shared clonotypes between healthy human individuals. Across the study: CD4 naive and memory got three plates each, CD8 naive two, CD8 memory one. The study, taken as a whole, reports: Clonotype sharing among donors, it was expected, would be affected by sequencing depth. The study sampled only blood, and tissue repertoires likely differ.

CDR3 length equals 13 residues. Germline CDR1 is KGHSH and CDR2 is LQKENI. Trimming cost V 3 bases and J 4 bases; bases outside gene matches: 2. Assay: immunoSEQ multiplex PCR; the TCRdb copy retains only in-frame clones and omits some. The data contain a few million clones, roughly 95% of them singletons. The sequenced sample was naive CD4+ T cells sorted from blood. Subset given: CD45RA+ positively selected. The clonotype was recovered from a man younger than 35 in good health. The rearrangement links TRBV18 to TRBJ1-2, with 7 positions matching TRBD1. Here the CDR3 reads CASSPGQSYGYTF. The CDR3 nucleotides are TGTGCCAGCTCACCGGGACAGAGCTATGGCTACACCTTC.